This T cell receptor beta chain was profiled in a study of Graves' ophthalmopathy and Graves' hyperthyroidism. About the study: The blood sample was drawn at first diagnosis and before any treatment.

Researchers took RNA transcripts and amplified TCR beta CDR3 regions from them. A first-round RT-PCR used HTBI primers, followed by a second-round multiplex PCR. One entry per CDR3 protein, called by TCRdb with MiXCR from the multiplex PCR reads. The table lists 200,000 to 300,000 distinct CDR3 sequences, around 45% of them singletons. A duration under 3 months, NOSPECS ≥4, CAS ≥3 and moderate-to-severe activity characterized the donors with ophthalmopathy. Findings of the study overall: Using a 13-signature model, the authors split ophthalmopathy from stable hyperthyroidism, with under 90% sensitivity and 70% to 83% specificity. In blood appeared most of the expanded thyroid clonotypes whose frequency exceeded 0.001.

V lost 3 bases, J lost 4 bases, and 13 bases lay in between. Germline V CDR1 and CDR2: DFQATT, SNEGSKA (reference sequence). The CDR3 runs 14 residues. Turning to this clonotype: What it recognizes is unknown.

V and J are TRBV20-1 and TRBJ2-1; TRBD1 might be the D (6 bases). Sequences were obtained from peripheral blood. The TCR originated in an adult man with Graves' ophthalmopathy. CDR3 coding DNA: TGCAGTGCTAGCGATCTTAGGGGGTACAATGAGCAGTTCTTC. Translated, it gives CSASDLRGYNEQFF.